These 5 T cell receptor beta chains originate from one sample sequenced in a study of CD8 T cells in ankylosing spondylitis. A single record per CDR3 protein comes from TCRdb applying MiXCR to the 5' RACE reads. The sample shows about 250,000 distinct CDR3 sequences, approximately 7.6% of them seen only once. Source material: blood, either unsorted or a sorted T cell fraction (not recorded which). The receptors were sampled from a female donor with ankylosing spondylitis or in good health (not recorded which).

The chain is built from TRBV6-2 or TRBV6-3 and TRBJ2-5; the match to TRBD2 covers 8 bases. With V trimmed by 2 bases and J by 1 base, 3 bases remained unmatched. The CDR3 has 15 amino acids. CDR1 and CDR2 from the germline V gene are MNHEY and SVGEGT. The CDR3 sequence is CASSYAGLAQETQYF. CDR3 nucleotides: TGTGCCAGCAGTTACGCCGGACTAGCCCAAGAGACCCAGTACTTC.

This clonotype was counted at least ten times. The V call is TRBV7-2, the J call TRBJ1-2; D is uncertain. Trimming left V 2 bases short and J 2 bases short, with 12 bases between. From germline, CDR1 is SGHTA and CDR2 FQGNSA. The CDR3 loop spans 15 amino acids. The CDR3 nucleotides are TGTGCCAGCAGCTTAAGGGCAGTAGGGAACTATGGCTACACCTTC. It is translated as CASSLRAVGNYGYTF.

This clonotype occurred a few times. The CDR3 is CSASLGGILNTEAFF. For the CDR3, the DNA is TGCAGTGCTAGTTTGGGAGGCATCCTGAACACTGAAGCTTTCTTT. The chain has TRBV20-1 and TRBJ1-1, with D hard to call. Germline V CDR1 and CDR2: DFQATT, SNEGSKA (reference sequence). The CDR3 sequence is 15 residues long. V gave up 3 bases and J gave up 0 bases, with 14 bases separating them.

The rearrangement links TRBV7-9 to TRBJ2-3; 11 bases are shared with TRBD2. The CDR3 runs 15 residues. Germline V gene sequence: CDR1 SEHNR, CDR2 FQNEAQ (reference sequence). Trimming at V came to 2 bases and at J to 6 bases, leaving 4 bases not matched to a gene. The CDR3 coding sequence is TGTGCCAGCAGCTTAACTAGCGGGAGCGGTGATACGCAGTATTTT. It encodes CASSLTSGSGDTQYF.

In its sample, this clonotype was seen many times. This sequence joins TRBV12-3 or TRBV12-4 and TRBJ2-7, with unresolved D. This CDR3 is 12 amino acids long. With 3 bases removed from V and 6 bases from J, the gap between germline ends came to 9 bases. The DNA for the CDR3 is TGTGCCAGCAGTTTTTCATCAGGCGAGCAGTACTTC. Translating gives CASSFSSGEQYF.